This T cell receptor beta chain came from a study of CD8 T cells in ankylosing spondylitis. The study's findings and limits: Earlier work had already found some motif variants in reactive arthritis synovial fluid and blood. What appeared characteristic of ankylosing spondylitis blood was a TCR beta motif of fewer than ten highly homologous variants.

As regards this clonotype: Its antigen is not identified.

5'-RACE, quantitative and with molecular barcodes, yielded the TCR beta libraries. TCRdb re-derived calls from the 5' RACE reads in MiXCR, one entry per CDR3 protein. Found here are about 800,000 distinct CDR3 sequences, 10% to 15% of them singletons; the top ten hold 0.51%. Between the trimmed V and J ends, which lost 5 bases and 2 bases, there was a span of 14 bases. Germline values: CDR1 SGHVS, CDR2 FQNEAQ. The CDR3 covers 15 residues. This receptor was taken from a male donor with ankylosing spondylitis. The material sequenced was blood, either unsorted or a sorted T cell fraction (not recorded which). This chain links TRBV7-8 with TRBJ2-3; D is undetermined. CDR3 DNA: TGTGCCAGCAGCCTCCCCCGGAGAGCCACAGATACGCAGTATTTT. This encodes CASSLPRRATDTQYF.